A single TCR beta chain is shown here with its context. The antigen is unknown. The data belong to a study of CD8 T cells in Susac syndrome. Study results and caveats: Clonal expansion of Susac CD8+ cells peaked in TEMRA cells, and it also peaked in active patients.

Germline V CDR1 and CDR2: MNHEY, SMNVEV (reference sequence). The CDR3 is 11 residues long. V dropped 6 bases and J dropped 7 bases, with 10 bases sitting between them. cDNA came from around 0.5 to 1 ug RNA primed by random hexamers. MiXCR, applied by TCRdb to the immunoSEQ multiplex PCR reads, yields one record per CDR3 protein. The repertoire holds about 100,000 distinct CDR3 sequences, with approximately 95% as singletons. This TCR derives from a human donor with Susac syndrome. The specimen sequenced was CD8+ T cells from PBMCs. This chain joins TRBV27 and TRBJ2-7, with a weak D call TRBD1 (5 bases). The CDR3 loop is CASRVGQEQYF. The DNA of the CDR3 is TGTGCCAGCAGAGTCGGACAAGAGCAGTACTTC.